This T cell receptor (beta chain) is drawn from a study of cytomegalovirus exposure and HLA in healthy donors. The PCR employed 60 Vbeta primers together with 13 Jbeta primers. Clones were sequenced by immunoSEQ multiplex PCR, and TCRdb holds only the in-frame ones, with some missing. There are over 150,000 clones in the sample; over 65% occur only once, and 0.098% lies in the top ten. Study findings and constraints: In a later analysis, an Asian-associated ancestry cluster reportedly showed fewer N-insertions than the approximately 700-donor mean. Association of a missense DCLRE1C variant with TCR beta V- and J-gene trimming was reported in a later analysis. An apparent linkage of common viral pathogens to several of the most significant clusters emerged in a later analysis. Accurate prediction of HLA-A and HLA-B alleles (for most subjects) was reportedly achieved from TCR beta sequences.

Deletions cut 5 bases from V and 1 base from J, with 11 bases between. The CDR3 loop spans 14 amino acids. The germline CDR1 and CDR2 sequences are SGHVS and FQNEAQ. Note on this clone: What it recognizes is unknown.

This clonotype was obtained from a boy between 2 and 10 years old in good health and CMV-seronegative. This chain joins TRBV7-8 and TRBJ2-5; tentative D call: TRBD1 (5 bases). The sequenced sample consisted of PBMCs. The CDR3 spells CASSITGPQETQYF. CDR3 in DNA: TGTGCCAGCAGCATCACAGGACCCCAAGAGACCCAGTACTTC.